This TCR beta chain is from a study of T-cell memory formation after mild COVID-19. The overall study: TCR clusters showed largely donor specificity.

Germline CDR1 is DFQATT and CDR2 is SNEGSKA (reference sequence). Trimming left V 5 bases short and J 4 bases short, with 18 bases between. There are 15 residues in the CDR3. TCRdb fed the 5' RACE reads into MiXCR, producing one record per CDR3 protein. The sample contains 350,000 to 400,000 distinct CDR3 sequences, about 15% of which appear only once. As concerns this clonotype: Its antigen is as yet unknown.

Study outcomes and limitations: Clones contracting day 15 to 85 were balanced CD4/CD8; later expanders leaned CD4+. CD4+ contracting clones were mainly CM and EM; CD8+ ones, EMRA. Confirmation was lacking for SARS-CoV-2 specificity of second-wave clones that peaked on day 37.

V usage is TRBV20-1 and J usage is TRBJ2-1; D gene unclear. The sequenced sample consisted of PBMCs or a T cell subset sorted from them (not recorded which). This clonotype was sampled from a man aged 18 to 30 who had mild COVID-19 (a few samples of this study predate the infection). Cell type and time point are not known. CDR3: CSAFIPGLPYNEQFF. In DNA form, the CDR3 reads TGCAGTGCTTTTATTCCGGGTCTTCCTTACAATGAGCAGTTCTTC.